The present T cell receptor beta chain was sequenced within a study of T cells expressing NK-cell markers. About the study: In sorted CD3+CD56+NKG2C+, CD3+CD56+NKG2C- and CD3+CD56-NKG2C+ T cells, TCR beta repertoires were obtained.

With regard to this clonotype: Its target is not known.

Germline CDR1 SGHVS, CDR2 FQNEAQ. This CDR3 comprises 19 residues. Study observations and caveats: Among CD8+ T cells from about six donors, dominant NKG2C+ clonotypes accounted for roughly 1.0-8%. It is unclear if expanded NKG2C-expressing clones target HCMV antigens.

Template switching by 5'RACE with UMIs generated the TCR beta cDNA. TCRdb reprocessed the 5' RACE reads, keeping one entry per CDR3 protein, no DNA. Its table records around 550,000 distinct CDR3 sequences. The clonotype originates from a young man in good health. Material: blood T cells: a sorted CD56 or NKG2C T cell subset, CD4+ or CD8+ T cells, or bulk PBMC T cells (not recorded which). This chain links TRBV7-8 with TRBJ2-1; TCRdb selects TRBD1, and the lack of DNA leaves this call unchecked. The CDR3 protein is CASIRAQPNEVRGYNEQFF.